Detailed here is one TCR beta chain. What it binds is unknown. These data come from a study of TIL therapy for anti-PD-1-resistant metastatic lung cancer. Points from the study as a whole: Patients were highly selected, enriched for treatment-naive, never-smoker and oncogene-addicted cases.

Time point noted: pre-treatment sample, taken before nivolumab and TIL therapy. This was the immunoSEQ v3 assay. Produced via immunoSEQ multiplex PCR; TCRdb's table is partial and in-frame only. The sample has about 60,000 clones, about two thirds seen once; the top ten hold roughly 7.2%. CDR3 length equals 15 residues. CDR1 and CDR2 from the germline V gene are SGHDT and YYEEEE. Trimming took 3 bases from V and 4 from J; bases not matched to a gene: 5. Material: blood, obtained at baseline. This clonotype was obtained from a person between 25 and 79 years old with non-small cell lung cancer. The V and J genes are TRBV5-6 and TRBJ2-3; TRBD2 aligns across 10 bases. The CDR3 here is CASSWGLAGADTQYF. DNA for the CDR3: TGTGCCAGCAGCTGGGGGCTAGCGGGGGCAGATACGCAGTATTTT.